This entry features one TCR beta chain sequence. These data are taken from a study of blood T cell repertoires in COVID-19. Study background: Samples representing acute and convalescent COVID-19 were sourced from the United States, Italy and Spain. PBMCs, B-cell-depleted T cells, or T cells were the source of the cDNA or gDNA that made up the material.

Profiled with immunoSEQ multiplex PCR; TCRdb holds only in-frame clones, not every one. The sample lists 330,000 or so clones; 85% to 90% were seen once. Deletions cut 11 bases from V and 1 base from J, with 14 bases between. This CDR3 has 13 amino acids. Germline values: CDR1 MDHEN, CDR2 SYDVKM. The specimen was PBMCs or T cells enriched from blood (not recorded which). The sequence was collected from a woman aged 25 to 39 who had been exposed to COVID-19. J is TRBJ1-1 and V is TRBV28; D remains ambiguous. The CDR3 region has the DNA TGTGCCCACAGTAGTGTTTGGAACACTGAAGCTTTCTTT. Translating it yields CAHSSVWNTEAFF.